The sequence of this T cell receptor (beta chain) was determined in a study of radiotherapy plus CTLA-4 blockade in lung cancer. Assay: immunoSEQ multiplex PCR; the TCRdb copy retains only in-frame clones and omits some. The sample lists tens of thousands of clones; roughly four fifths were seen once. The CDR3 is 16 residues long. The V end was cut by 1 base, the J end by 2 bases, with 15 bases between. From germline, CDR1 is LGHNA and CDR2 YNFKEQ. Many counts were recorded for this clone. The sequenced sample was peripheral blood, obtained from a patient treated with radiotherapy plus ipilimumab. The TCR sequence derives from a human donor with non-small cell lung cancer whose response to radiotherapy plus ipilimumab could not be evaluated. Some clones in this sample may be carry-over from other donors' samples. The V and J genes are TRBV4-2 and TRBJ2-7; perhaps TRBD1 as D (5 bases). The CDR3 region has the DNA TGTGCCAGCAGCCAAGTAGGGAAAGACAGTCCCTACGAGCAGTACTTC. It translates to CASSQVGKDSPYEQYF.